Following are 26 T cell receptor beta chains from one sample sequenced in a study of cytomegalovirus exposure and HLA in healthy donors. Clones were read by immunoSEQ multiplex PCR, and TCRdb kept only the in-frame ones, dropping some. This table holds some 140,000 clones, roughly 86% found once. Sequencing was performed on PBMCs. Receptors were obtained from a woman in her 30s in good health and CMV-seronegative.

The gene calls are TRBV7-2 and TRBJ2-5, with D possibly matching TRBD1 (5 bases). There are 15 residues in the CDR3. V was trimmed by 5 bases and J by 5 bases, leaving 18 bases between them. Looked up from germline, CDR1 is SGHTA and CDR2 is FQGNSA. CDR3 nucleotides: TGTGCCAGCAGCAAACAGGACGGGCTGGGGGAGACCCAGTACTTC. This gives the protein CASSKQDGLGETQYF.

This sequence joins TRBV6-5 and TRBJ1-2, with TRBD1 identical over 7 bases. The CDR3 spans 14 residues. Unmatched junction bases numbered 7, after V lost 7 bases and J lost 2 bases. Germline lookup yields CDR1 MNHEY and CDR2 SVGAGI. The CDR3 is CASKPGQSNYGYTF. In nucleotides, the CDR3 is TGTGCCAGCAAGCCGGGACAGTCGAACTATGGCTACACCTTC.

The rearrangement uses TRBV6-1 and TRBJ1-3; 7 bases fit TRBD1. Germline CDR1 is MNHNS and CDR2 is SASEGT. CDR3 length: 14 amino acids. Losses at the gene ends were 4 bases for V and 4 bases for J; bases not matched to a gene: 4. The chain's CDR3 is CASSAAGGGNTIYF. CDR3 DNA sequence: TGTGCCAGCAGTGCTGCAGGGGGAGGAAACACCATATATTTT.

The gene calls are TRBV5-4 and TRBJ1-1; 8 nucleotides agree with TRBD1. Germline CDR1 SGHNT, CDR2 YYREEE (reference sequence). The V segment lost 4 bases and the J segment 4 bases; nucleotides outside the gene matches: 3. The CDR3 runs 13 residues. CDR3 in amino acids: CASSMTGVTEAFF. As DNA, the CDR3 is TGTGCCAGCAGCATGACAGGGGTCACTGAAGCTTTCTTT.

CDR3 nucleotides: TGTGCCAGCGGGACTTCAAGAATCGGTCAGCCCCAGCATTTT. Protein product: CASGTSRIGQPQHF. The chain combines TRBV19 with TRBJ1-5; possibly TRBD1 for D (5 bases). Trimming took off 9 bases at V and 6 bases at J, with 18 bases between the two ends. Germline CDR1 reads LNHDA; CDR2 reads SQIVND (reference sequence). The CDR3 loop spans 14 amino acids.

This clone was counted between two and nine times. The chain recombines TRBV29-1 with TRBJ1-1; D is unclear. The CDR3 has 12 amino acids. V was trimmed by 8 bases and J by 1 base, leaving 11 bases between them. CDR1 is SQVTM, CDR2 ANQGSEA, per germline. The CDR3 here is CSTRTSNTEAFF. CDR3 coding DNA: TGCAGCACTCGTACGTCGAACACTGAAGCTTTCTTT.

J is TRBJ2-2 and V is TRBV18, with D possibly being TRBD2 (10 bases). V was clipped by 2 bases and J by 1 base, with 26 bases between them. The length of the CDR3 is 21 residues. Per the germline V gene, CDR1 is KGHSH and CDR2 is LQKENI. As DNA, the CDR3 is TGTGCCAGCTCACCATCGACAGGGGGAGCGACTAGCGGGTGGAACACCGGGGAGCTGTTTTTT. Translation: CASSPSTGGATSGWNTGELFF.

This chain uses TRBV4-2 with TRBJ2-3; maybe TRBD1 (6 bases). Per germline, CDR1 LGHNA and CDR2 YNFKEQ. The CDR3 is 16 residues long. Deletions cut 0 bases from V and 0 bases from J, with 10 bases between. In DNA form, the CDR3 reads TGTGCCAGCAGCCAAGATATTGGGACAAGCACAGATACGCAGTATTTT. This gives the protein CASSQDIGTSTDTQYF.

Concerning this clone: The junction does not match germline at one end; this may be a read error. The rearrangement links TRBV18 to TRBJ1-2; D not certain. CDR1 and CDR2 (germline): KGHSH, LQKENI. The length of the CDR3 is 17 residues. The CDR3 DNA reads as TGTGCCAGCTCACCACTATCCGGAGCGGACCCTAAATATGGCTACACCTTC. Amino acid sequence: CASSPLSGADPKYGYTF.

The rearrangement uses TRBV15 and TRBJ2-5, with 7 bases aligning to TRBD1. Trimming at V came to 8 bases and at J to 2 bases, leaving 8 bases not matched to a gene. CDR1 LNHNV and CDR2 YYDKDF come from the germline V gene (reference sequence). This CDR3 has 14 residues. The CDR3 loop is CATGPDREQETQYF. CDR3 in DNA: TGTGCCACCGGCCCCGACAGGGAGCAAGAGACCCAGTACTTC.

The CDR3 bases are TGTGCCAGCAGTACCCTGCGGTGGCAAAAACAGGGAGAGGGGCTTGGTGGGGCCAACGTCCTGACTTTC. It specifies CASSTLRWQKQGEGLGGANVLTF. The chain combines TRBV28 with TRBJ2-6; perhaps TRBD1 as D (6 bases). Trimming removed 5 bases at V and 3 bases at J, with 35 bases between. The V gene's germline CDR1 is MDHEN and CDR2 SYDVKM. This CDR3 is 23 amino acids long.

The chain couples TRBV2 to TRBJ1-1, with D possibly TRBD1 on 5 matching bases. The CDR3 runs to 13 residues. The V end lost 4 bases, the J end lost 1 base, and 7 bases lay between the germline ends. The germline CDR1 and CDR2 sequences are SNHLY and FYNNEI. This CDR3 reads CASSGQQNTEAFF. CDR3 DNA sequence: TGTGCCAGCAGTGGACAGCAGAACACTGAAGCTTTCTTT.

The sample holds a few counts of this clone. V usage is TRBV5-4 and J usage is TRBJ1-6; TRBD1 matches 7 bases. Germline V gene lookup returns CDR1 SGHNT and CDR2 YYREEE (reference sequence). The CDR3 covers 15 residues. V lost 6 bases to trimming and J lost 8 bases; unmatched junction nucleotides: 11. CDR3 amino acids: CASNKGGVLDSPLHF. As DNA, the CDR3 is TGTGCCAGCAATAAAGGGGGCGTTTTGGATTCACCCCTCCACTTT.

As DNA, the CDR3 is TGTGCCAGCAGCGCCGGGGGGCTGGCTTTCTTT. Translation gives CASSAGGLAFF. V and J are TRBV7-9 and TRBJ1-1, with D tentatively TRBD1 (6 bases). The CDR3 runs 11 residues. Germline V gene sequence: CDR1 SEHNR, CDR2 FQNEAQ (reference sequence). The V gene lost 5 bases and the J gene lost 11 bases, with 12 bases spanning the gap.

In its sample, this clone was seen a few times. This chain uses TRBV7-9 with TRBJ1-5; the D gene is possibly TRBD1 (6 bases). Trimming took off 4 bases at V and 5 bases at J, with 12 bases between the two ends. The CDR3 runs 14 residues. Germline V gene data show CDR1 as SEHNR and CDR2 as FQNEAQ (reference sequence). CDR3 residues: CASSSQGFHQPQHF. CDR3 sequence (DNA): TGTGCCAGCAGCTCGCAGGGGTTTCATCAGCCCCAGCATTTT.

The V gene is TRBV7-2, the J gene TRBJ2-1; D remains ambiguous. Germline V CDR1 and CDR2: SGHTA, FQGNSA. V was pared by 2 bases and J by 4 bases, with 9 bases between. CDR3 length: 14 amino acids. For the CDR3, the DNA is TGTGCCAGCAGCTTAACTACCGAGTACAATGAGCAGTTCTTC. This translates into CASSLTTEYNEQFF. Full variable domain (rest looked up from reference TRBV7-2 and TRBJ2-1): GAGVSQSPSNKVTEKGKDVELRCDPISGHTALYWYRQSLGQGLEFLIYFQGNSAPDKSGLPSDRFSAERTGGSVSTLTIQRTQQEDSAVYLCASSLTTEYNEQFFGPGTRLTVL.

The gene calls are TRBV11-1 and TRBJ2-7; D perhaps matches TRBD1 (5 bases). The length of the CDR3 is 13 residues. Germline lookup yields CDR1 SGHAT and CDR2 FQDESV (reference sequence). V shed 3 bases and J shed 2 bases, with 8 bases lying between them. The CDR3 nucleotides are TGTGCCAGCAGCTTCGACAGAACCTACGAGCAGTACTTC. Translating gives CASSFDRTYEQYF.

The chain joins TRBV7-2 to TRBJ2-3; 15 nucleotides line up with TRBD2. The V and J ends lost 5 bases and 1 base, in that order; junction bases with no gene match: 7. The germline CDR1 and CDR2 sequences are SGHTA and FQGNSA. The CDR3 sequence is 18 residues long. The CDR3 nucleotides read TGTGCCAGCAGCCTAACCGGGACTAGCGGGGGGCGCACAGATACGCAGTATTTT. This codes for CASSLTGTSGGRTDTQYF.

V usage is TRBV7-6 and J usage is TRBJ2-5; 15 bases are shared with TRBD2. From germline, CDR1 is SGHVS and CDR2 FNYEAQ. There are 18 residues in the CDR3. V shed 5 bases and J 1 base; nucleotides not matched to a gene: 8. The CDR3 nucleotides are TGTGCCAGCAGCCCGCGAGGGACTAGCGGGGGGATCCAAGAGACCCAGTACTTC. This sequence encodes CASSPRGTSGGIQETQYF.

This sequence joins TRBV10-3 and TRBJ2-5; 13 bases are a match to TRBD2. Trimming took 5 bases from V and 5 from J; bases not matched to a gene: 2. Germline V gene sequence: CDR1 ENHRY, CDR2 SYGVKD. This CDR3 has 14 residues. CDR3 amino acids: CAISPLAGGETQYF. CDR3 coding DNA: TGTGCCATCAGTCCACTAGCGGGGGGGGAGACCCAGTACTTC.

The chain carries TRBV7-2 and TRBJ2-3, with 8 bases lining up with TRBD2. There are 15 residues in the CDR3. Germline V gives CDR1 SGHTA, CDR2 FQGNSA. The V gene end was trimmed by 5 bases and the J gene end by 6 bases; junction bases not matched to a gene: 10. The CDR3 bases are TGTGCCAGCAGCGCCGGGACTAGTCGTTCCGATACGCAGTATTTT. Protein product: CASSAGTSRSDTQYF.

This chain joins TRBV5-8 and TRBJ2-6, with 10 nucleotides matching TRBD1. Germline CDR1 SGHTS, CDR2 YDEGEE. After removal of 3 bases from V and 1 base from J, the junction contained 7 bases not matched to a gene. This CDR3 spans 18 amino acids. This CDR3 is CASSSWRDRGSGANVLTF. The CDR3 nucleotides read TGTGCCAGCAGCTCTTGGCGGGACAGGGGATCTGGGGCCAACGTCCTGACTTTC.

There are a few counts of this clone. The chain has TRBV5-6 and TRBJ1-1; 8 bases fit TRBD1. The V gene's germline CDR1 is SGHDT and CDR2 YYEEEE. The CDR3 is 14 amino acids. After removal of 3 bases from V and 5 bases from J, the junction contained 6 bases not matched to a gene. The CDR3, as DNA: TGTGCCAGCAGCTACCCGACAGGGGTGACTGAAGCTTTCTTT. Translation: CASSYPTGVTEAFF.

The rearrangement joins TRBV7-2 to TRBJ1-2, with a weak D call TRBD1 (5 bases). CDR3 length: 14 residues. The V end lost 4 bases, the J end lost 8 bases, and 17 bases lay between the germline ends. Germline-derived CDR1 and CDR2 are SGHTA and FQGNSA. DNA of the CDR3: TGTGCCAGCAGCTGGGCGGGGGGGGTTCGCGGCTACACCTTC. It codes for CASSWAGGVRGYTF.

CDR3 bases: TGCGCCAGCAGCCCGGGACAGGGGAGATCCTACAATGAGCAGTTCTTC. Translated: CASSPGQGRSYNEQFF. This rearrangement joins TRBV5-1 to TRBJ2-1; TRBD1 matches at 10 bases. V was clipped by 4 bases and J by 1 base; unmatched bases: 5. Germline values: CDR1 SGHRS, CDR2 YFSETQ. The CDR3 runs 16 residues.

The chain combines TRBV5-6 with TRBJ2-3, with D possibly TRBD1 on 6 matching bases. The length of the CDR3 is 17 residues. V was shortened by 0 bases and J by 6 bases, with 20 bases between the two germline ends. The germline gives CDR1 SGHDT, CDR2 YYEEEE. Here the CDR3 DNA reads TGTGCCAGCAGCTTGGTTAGTTTGGGCAGGGGCCCTGATACGCAGTATTTT. This translates into CASSLVSLGRGPDTQYF.